Listed here are 30 T cell receptor beta chains from one sample, sequenced in a study of T cells in Graves' hyperthyroidism and ophthalmopathy. RNA transcripts gave rise to amplified TCR beta CDR3 regions. With the HTBI primer set, the TCR CDR3 went through a first round of RT-PCR. MiXCR, applied by TCRdb to the multiplex PCR reads, yields one record per CDR3 protein. The profile covers 240,000 or so distinct CDR3 sequences, with about a sixth appearing a single time and 25% to 30% taken by the ten largest. Sequenced input: blood. The receptors shown here come from a woman between 18 and 30 years old with Graves' ophthalmopathy.

There are many counts of this clonotype. This chain links TRBV28 with TRBJ2-2, with D maybe TRBD2 (7 bases). Germline CDR1 reads MDHEN; CDR2 reads SYDVKM. The ends were cut back, 6 bases at V and 10 bases at J, with 18 bases in the middle. The CDR3 covers 14 residues. The CDR3 nucleotides read TGTGCCAGCAGATTGGGGGGGCGAATCGAGGAGCTGTTTTTT. Translation gives CASRLGGRIEELFF.

This clonotype has only a few counts. The chain recombines TRBV20-1 with TRBJ1-1; D is possibly TRBD1 (6 bases). V lost 6 bases, J lost 6 bases, and 14 bases lay in between. The CDR3 spans 12 residues. The germline gives CDR1 DFQATT, CDR2 SNEGSKA (reference sequence). The CDR3, as DNA: TGCAGTGCAGTACAGGGAGGCCCTGAAGCTTTCTTT. This gives the protein CSAVQGGPEAFF.

V usage is TRBV12-3 or TRBV12-4 and J usage is TRBJ2-2, with 14 positions matching TRBD2. V dropped 5 bases and J dropped 5; count of bases not matched to a gene: 4. CDR3 length: 16 amino acids. CDR3 sequence (DNA): TGTGCCAGCAGTATCGGGACTAGCGGGAGAACCGGGGAGCTGTTTTTT. The encoded protein is CASSIGTSGRTGELFF.

This clonotype was observed at least ten times. The genes are TRBV28 and TRBJ1-2; D gene ambiguous. This CDR3 is 11 amino acids long. V lost 6 bases and J 4 bases, leaving 6 bases between the germline ends. Germline lookup yields CDR1 MDHEN and CDR2 SYDVKM. The CDR3 here is CASRGPYGYTF. Here the CDR3 DNA reads TGTGCCAGCAGGGGCCCCTATGGCTACACCTTC.

This clonotype was seen many times. The genes are TRBV7-2 and TRBJ2-2; a weak D match, TRBD1 (5 bases). The CDR3 runs to 14 residues. Trimming removed 5 bases at V and 4 bases at J, with 11 bases between. Germline-derived CDR1 and CDR2 are SGHTA and FQGNSA. The CDR3 DNA reads as TGTGCCAGCAGCCAGAGACAGCTCACCGGGGAGCTGTTTTTT. Translation gives CASSQRQLTGELFF.

This clonotype was counted at least ten times. The rearrangement uses TRBV27 and TRBJ2-7; D gene unclear. V lost 2 bases to trimming and J lost 3 bases, with 14 bases between them. The CDR3 spans 15 residues. Germline V lookup: CDR1 MNHEY, CDR2 SMNVEV (reference sequence). The CDR3 DNA reads as TGTGCCAGCAGTTTAAAACAGCCCCCGGGCTACGAGCAGTACTTC. Its protein product is CASSLKQPPGYEQYF.

Many counts were recorded for this clonotype. The V call is TRBV20-1, the J call TRBJ2-2, with 7 nucleotides matching TRBD1. Germline trimming cut 3 bases from V and 3 bases from J; bases unmatched to any gene: 10. The CDR3 sequence is 16 residues long. The germline CDR1 and CDR2 sequences are DFQATT and SNEGSKA (reference sequence). The CDR3 DNA sequence: TGCAGTGCTAGTGACCCGTCCGGGACAGACACCGGGGAGCTGTTTTTT. The encoded protein is CSASDPSGTDTGELFF.

This clonotype showed up many times. This sequence joins TRBV28 and TRBJ2-4, with a possible D match to TRBD1 (6 bases). V was pared by 7 bases and J by 2 bases, with 12 bases between. Germline-derived CDR1 and CDR2 are MDHEN and SYDVKM. CDR3 length: 14 amino acids. The chain's CDR3 is CASTFRGPKNIQYF. The CDR3, as DNA: TGTGCCAGCACTTTCAGGGGTCCCAAAAACATTCAGTACTTC.

The rearrangement joins TRBV11-2 to TRBJ2-7, with TRBD2 matching over 8 bases. Looked up from germline, CDR1 is SGHAT and CDR2 is FQNNGV. Unmatched junction bases numbered 11, after V lost 1 base and J lost 3 bases. There are 17 residues in the CDR3. The CDR3 loop reads CASSLGVSGGHIYEQYF. In DNA, the CDR3 is TGTGCCAGCAGCTTAGGAGTCAGCGGGGGCCACATCTACGAGCAGTACTTC.

This clonotype was picked up many times. This rearrangement joins TRBV4-1 to TRBJ1-2, with 7 bases identical to TRBD1. Germline assignment: CDR1 MGHRA and CDR2 YSYEKL. The CDR3 is made up of 15 amino acids. V was pared by 4 bases and J by 4 bases, with 9 bases of the junction left unmatched. The CDR3, as DNA: TGCGCCAGCAGCCTAGGGGAGGGGGCGGTCTATGGCTACACCTTC. Translation: CASSLGEGAVYGYTF.

V is TRBV15 and J is TRBJ1-5; D uncertain. This CDR3 is 12 amino acids long. V lost 2 bases, J lost 8 bases, and 7 bases lay in between. The V gene's germline CDR1 is LNHNV and CDR2 YYDKDF (reference sequence). The CDR3 region is CATSRQEEPQHF. Here the CDR3 DNA reads TGTGCCACCAGCAGACAGGAAGAGCCCCAGCATTTT.

This clonotype occurred many times. The chain is built from TRBV4-1 and TRBJ2-3, with 10 bases that match TRBD2. Germline CDR1 is MGHRA and CDR2 is YSYEKL. V trimming: 0 bases; J trimming: 0 bases; junction bases outside the gene matches: 6. The CDR3 spans 18 residues. The CDR3 loop reads CASSQEWTSGSSTDTQYF. The DNA of the CDR3 is TGCGCCAGCAGCCAAGAATGGACTAGCGGATCTAGCACAGATACGCAGTATTTT.

With regard to this clonotype: Possible read error: a much larger clone is one base away. The chain is built from TRBV25-1 and TRBJ2-2; 7 bases are a match to TRBD2. This CDR3 is built from 14 residues. Germline-derived CDR1 and CDR2 are MGHDK and SYGVNS. With 5 bases clipped from V and 3 bases from J, the junction kept 3 bases outside the gene matches. CDR3 coding DNA: TGTGCCAGCAGTAGCGGGGTGGACACCGGGGAGCTGTTTTTT. Translation gives CASSSGVDTGELFF.

The chain carries TRBV15 and TRBJ2-1; TRBD2 matches at 15 bases. The CDR3 extends over 18 amino acids. V lost 3 bases to trimming and J lost 4 bases; unmatched junction nucleotides: 7. Germline CDR1 reads LNHNV; CDR2 reads YYDKDF (reference sequence). CDR3 DNA: TGTGCCACCAGCAGCGGGACTAGCGGGAGGACACAGTACAATGAGCAGTTCTTC. Translation gives CATSSGTSGRTQYNEQFF.

The V and J genes are TRBV7-2 and TRBJ1-2; 11 nucleotides line up with TRBD1. The CDR3 length is 14 residues. With 5 bases clipped from V and 8 bases from J, the junction kept 7 bases outside the gene matches. The germline V gene has CDR1 SGHTA and CDR2 FQGNSA. The CDR3 region has the DNA TGTGCCAGCAGCCTCGGACAGGGGGCTCGGGGCTACACCTTC. Translated: CASSLGQGARGYTF.

This clonotype was seen at least ten times. The chain joins TRBV11-2 to TRBJ1-1, with a possible D match to TRBD1 (5 bases). This CDR3 has 12 residues. V was clipped by 5 bases and J by 8 bases, with 12 bases between them. Germline CDR1 and CDR2: SGHAT and FQNNGV. CDR3 DNA sequence: TGTGCCAGCAGCGTTAGGGGAGTAGAAGCTTTCTTT. Translating it yields CASSVRGVEAFF. The full variable domain, completed using reference TRBV11-2 and TRBJ1-1, is EAGVAQSPRYKIIEKRQSVAFWCNPISGHATLYWYQQILGQGPKLLIQFQNNGVVDDSQLPKDRFSAERLKGVDSTLKIQPAKLEDSAVYLCASSVRGVEAFFGQGTRLTVV.

Notes on this clonotype: Just one base apart from a much larger clone, this may be a read error. This chain's CDR3 is CASSPSTGLSSYEQYF. CDR3 nucleotide sequence: TGTGCCAGCTCACCTTCGACAGGACTTTCCTCCTACGAGCAGTACTTC. The gene calls are TRBV18 and TRBJ2-7; the D gene is possibly TRBD1 (6 bases). The CDR3 is 16 amino acids. The V gene lost 3 bases and the J gene lost 0 bases, with 15 bases spanning the gap. Germline CDR1 is KGHSH and CDR2 is LQKENI.

This clonotype was seen at least ten times. The gene calls are TRBV11-2 and TRBJ2-1; TRBD2 agrees at 10 bases. Germline loops: CDR1 SGHAT, CDR2 FQNNGV. CDR3 length: 15 amino acids. V shed 4 bases and J 6 bases; nucleotides not matched to a gene: 6. The CDR3 DNA is TGTGCCAGCAGCTCAGCGGGAGGGCTAGTCAATGAGCAGTTCTTC. It is translated as CASSSAGGLVNEQFF.

This clonotype was observed at least ten times. V usage is TRBV19 and J usage is TRBJ2-1; 9 bases are shared with TRBD2. The V gene end was trimmed by 8 bases and the J gene end by 4 bases; junction bases not matched to a gene: 6. Germline CDR1 reads LNHDA; CDR2 reads SQIVND (reference sequence). CDR3 length: 14 amino acids. The CDR3 DNA reads TGTGCCAGTTCGTGGCGGGAGGGATACAATGAGCAGTTCTTC. It yields the protein CASSWREGYNEQFF.

Details on this clonotype: Its ends do not fully match the called genes, so a read error is possible. The V and J genes are TRBV11-2 and TRBJ2-2, with D possibly being TRBD1 (6 bases). CDR3 length: 16 residues. From germline, CDR1 is SGHAT and CDR2 FQNNGV. Here the CDR3 DNA reads TGTGCCAGCAGCTTAGTTGGGGGCCCGGACACCGGGGAGCTGTTTTTC. The encoded protein is CASSLVGGPDTGELFF. Supplemented by reference TRBV11-2 and TRBJ2-2, the full variable domain reads EAGVAQSPRYKIIEKRQSVAFWCNPISGHATLYWYQQILGQGPKLLIQFQNNGVVDDSQLPKDRFSAERLKGVDSTLKIQPAKLEDSAVYLCASSLVGGPDTGELFFGEGSRLTVL.

This clonotype was observed many times. The gene calls are TRBV6-1 and TRBJ2-7, with D possibly called TRBD1 or TRBD2 (5 bases each). Per the germline V gene, CDR1 is MNHNS and CDR2 is SASEGT. This CDR3 spans 13 amino acids. V lost 9 bases to trimming and J lost 6 bases, with 18 bases between them. The CDR3 sequence: CASGGPPSGEQYF. For the CDR3, the DNA is TGTGCCAGTGGGGGTCCCCCATCCGGCGAGCAGTACTTC.

This clonotype was seen many times. The V call is TRBV28, the J call TRBJ2-3, with D tentatively TRBD2 (7 bases). The germline CDR1 and CDR2 sequences are MDHEN and SYDVKM. V dropped 7 bases and J dropped 4 bases, with 18 bases sitting between them. There are 15 residues in the CDR3. The CDR3 reads CASIRWRGGPDTQYF. The CDR3 DNA sequence: TGTGCCAGCATTAGGTGGAGGGGGGGACCAGATACGCAGTATTTT.

This clonotype was counted ten times or more. This chain connects TRBV7-2 to TRBJ2-1; 11 nucleotides agree with TRBD2. Germline lookup yields CDR1 SGHTA and CDR2 FQGNSA. V gave up 4 bases and J gave up 5 bases; unmatched junction bases: 10. There are 17 residues in the CDR3. Written as DNA, the CDR3 is TGTGCCAGCAGCTGGGGGGCACCGGGACTAGCGGACAATGAGCAGTTCTTC. Amino acid sequence: CASSWGAPGLADNEQFF.

The V gene is TRBV5-1, the J gene TRBJ2-2, with D possibly TRBD2 on 6 matching bases. CDR3 length: 16 residues. Trimming left V 2 bases short and J 5 bases short, with 16 bases between. The germline V gene has CDR1 SGHRS and CDR2 YFSETQ. The DNA of the CDR3 is TGCGCCAGCAGCTTATTGCCCGGGGGAAGAACCGGGGAGCTGTTTTTT. It is translated as CASSLLPGGRTGELFF.

The table lists this clonotype with many counts. V usage is TRBV18 and J usage is TRBJ2-1; D might be TRBD1 (5 bases). The CDR3 has 14 residues. The V gene's germline CDR1 is KGHSH and CDR2 LQKENI. The V end lost 3 bases, the J end lost 7 bases, and 13 bases lay between the germline ends. Here the CDR3 reads CASSPLQGRNEQFF. In DNA, the CDR3 is TGTGCCAGCTCACCGTTGCAGGGCAGGAATGAGCAGTTCTTC.

The V and J genes are TRBV30 and TRBJ1-1; TRBD1 is a possible D gene (5 bases). Germline V lookup: CDR1 GTSNPN, CDR2 SVGIG (reference sequence). The CDR3 has 12 residues. Trimming shortened V by 2 bases and J by 7 bases, and 11 bases separated the two germline ends. CDR3 coding DNA: TGTGCCTGGAGTTCTTACGACAGTGAAGCTTTCTTT. This gives the protein CAWSSYDSEAFF.

This clonotype was observed a handful of times. This chain joins TRBV19 and TRBJ1-2, with 8 bases fitting TRBD1. Trimming took 6 bases from V and 9 from J; bases not matched to a gene: 9. Looked up from germline, CDR1 is LNHDA and CDR2 is SQIVND (reference sequence). There are 13 residues in the CDR3. The CDR3 loop reads CASRPGQVGRYTF. The CDR3 DNA reads TGTGCCAGTAGGCCGGGACAGGTCGGTCGCTACACCTTC.

This clonotype was detected many times. The chain combines TRBV28 with TRBJ1-1; D unclear. V shed 6 bases and J shed 0 bases, with 14 bases lying between them. The CDR3 contains 15 residues. CDR1 and CDR2 (germline): MDHEN, SYDVKM. This chain's CDR3 is CASRQLRSMNTEAFF. The CDR3, as DNA: TGTGCCAGCAGACAACTCAGGTCCATGAACACTGAAGCTTTCTTT.

This clonotype was found a few times. This chain joins TRBV16 and TRBJ1-2, with 7 positions matching TRBD1. Germline V gene sequence: CDR1 KGHSY, CDR2 FQNENV. V shed 4 bases, J shed 6 bases, and the junction held 5 bases outside the gene matches. The CDR3 runs 13 residues. CDR3 sequence: CASSRDRADGYTF. The CDR3 region has the DNA TGTGCCAGCAGCCGAGACAGGGCGGATGGCTACACCTTC.

This clonotype was seen many times. The chain combines TRBV7-9 with TRBJ2-1; D assignment may be TRBD1 or TRBD2 (5 bases each). The CDR3 has 16 residues. The V end was cut by 1 base, the J end by 10 bases, with 20 bases between. The germline V gene has CDR1 SEHNR and CDR2 FQNEAQ (reference sequence). The CDR3 is CASSLGFGAETAEQFF. CDR3 nucleotides: TGTGCCAGCAGCTTAGGGTTCGGGGCTGAAACGGCGGAGCAGTTCTTC.